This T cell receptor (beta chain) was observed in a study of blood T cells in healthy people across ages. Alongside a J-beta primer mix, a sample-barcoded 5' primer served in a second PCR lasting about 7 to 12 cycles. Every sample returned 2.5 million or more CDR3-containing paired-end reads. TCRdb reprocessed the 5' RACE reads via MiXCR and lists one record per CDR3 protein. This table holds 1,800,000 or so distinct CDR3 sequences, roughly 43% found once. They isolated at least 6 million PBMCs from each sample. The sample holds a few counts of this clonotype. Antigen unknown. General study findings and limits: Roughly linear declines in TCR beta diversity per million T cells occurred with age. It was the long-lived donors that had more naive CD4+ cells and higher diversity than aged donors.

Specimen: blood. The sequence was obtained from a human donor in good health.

The CDR3 DNA is TGCAGTGCCCCTCTTGGGACTGAGCAAGAGACCCAGTACTTC. This codes for CSAPLGTEQETQYF. The V call is TRBV20-1, the J call TRBJ2-5; tentatively, D is TRBD2 (6 bases). Germline V gives CDR1 DFQATT, CDR2 SNEGSKA (reference sequence). This CDR3 is 14 amino acids long. V was cut by 6 bases and J by 2 bases, with 16 bases left in between.